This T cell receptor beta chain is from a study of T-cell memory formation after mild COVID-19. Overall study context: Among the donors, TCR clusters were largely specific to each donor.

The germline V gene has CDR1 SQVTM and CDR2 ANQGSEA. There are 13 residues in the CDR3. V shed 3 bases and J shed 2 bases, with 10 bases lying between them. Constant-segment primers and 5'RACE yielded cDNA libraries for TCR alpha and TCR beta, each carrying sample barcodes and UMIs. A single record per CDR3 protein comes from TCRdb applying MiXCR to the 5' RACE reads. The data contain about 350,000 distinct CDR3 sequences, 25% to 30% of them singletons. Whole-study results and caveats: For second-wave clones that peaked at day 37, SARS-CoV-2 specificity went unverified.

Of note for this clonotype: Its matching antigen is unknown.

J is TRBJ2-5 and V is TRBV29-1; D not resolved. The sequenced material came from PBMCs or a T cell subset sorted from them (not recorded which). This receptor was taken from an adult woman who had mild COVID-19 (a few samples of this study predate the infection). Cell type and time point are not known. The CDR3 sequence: CSVESTPQETQYF. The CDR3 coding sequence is TGCAGCGTTGAGTCGACTCCTCAAGAGACCCAGTACTTC.